This TCR beta chain was sequenced during a study of radiation and T cells in renal cell carcinoma (dated by TCRdb to the early 2020s). At the level of the whole study: In total, roughly 53 samples underwent TCR beta sequencing: 25 or so tumors plus 27 peripheral blood samples. A total of 4 million to 5 million unique CDR3 nucleotide sequences, encoding roughly 2.7 million unique CDR3 amino acid sequences, were found across all 55 or so samples. The final blood draw was performed at 4 weeks after radiation, at the same time as nephrectomy. On the study overall, not on this receptor specifically: Because the trial had a single-armed design, the trial could not examine how radiation dose or scheduling affected the TCR repertoire. Because pretreatment tumor biopsies were not available, the baseline intratumoral presence of clonotypes could not be determined. An increase in top tumor clonotypes in blood was observed from baseline to 2 weeks post-radiation, followed by contraction by 4 weeks, which was taken to suggest transient expansion of tumor-resident clones. Changes in the blood repertoire were not tracked past 4 weeks after treatment.

The time point label, read with the paper, signifies: blood 4 weeks post-SBRT, at nephrectomy. Interpreted using the paper, the treatment or condition label stands for: 15 Gy SBRT to primary tumor, nephrectomy 4 weeks later. Samples came from a clinical trial, in which primary renal cell carcinomas received 15 Gy stereotactic body radiation therapy followed by nephrectomy 4 weeks later. To follow tumor-enriched clonotypes, peripheral blood was collected serially from radiation-treated patients at baseline and again at 2 weeks and 4 weeks after SBRT. Renal cell carcinoma with clear cell pathology was present in all patients. Genomic DNA for TCR sequencing was prepared using the QIAamp DNA Blood Mini Kit (Qiagen). The analyses included only samples that passed all quality control checks. TCR beta libraries were generated from genomic DNA with the immunoSEQ kit, following the manufacturer's recommendations. Library preparation used a first multiplex PCR with proprietary primers, then a second PCR adding unique barcodes, with bead cleanups after each round. A positive control reaction and a negative control reaction, both provided in the kit, were run with every batch of samples. The final libraries underwent checking on an Agilent 4200 TapeStation D1000 ScreenTape, volumetric pooling, and quantification by qPCR. Sequencing was performed on an Illumina NextSeq500 with a MidOutput 150-cycle cartridge, and 156 Read1 and 15 Index1 cycles were run with kit custom primers. The pooled library was loaded at approximately 0.92 pM with around 20% PhiX control spiked in. Under the source paper's analysis protocol: Vendor-processed data were analyzed in R, and a clonotype was defined as all T cells sharing the same CDR3 nucleotide sequence. In the clone abundance analyses, frequencies in each sample were normalized to that sample's 10,000 most abundant clones. Public T cell clones, averaging fewer than five per sample, were removed before analysis. Tumor-enriched clonotypes and baseline blood-enriched clonotypes were defined as those with an abundance difference of at least 32-fold between compartments. A beta-binomial differential abundance model was applied to find clonotypes that expanded or contracted between blood time points. Tumor-blood repertoire similarity was measured with the Baroni-Urbani and Buser coefficient, and groups were compared using two-tailed Wilcoxon tests in R. In TCRdb, the immuneACCESS table is reduced to in-frame sequences with V and J assigned. These tables do not hold every clone; where another copy was compared, an unresolved V gene accounts for under half, and the others remain unexplained. V and J calls and clone size are given by that table; D and trimming were obtained from the DNA. This sample gives 150,000 to 200,000 clones in total; 88% of them show up just once. Over 9% of the sample is held by the ten biggest clonotypes.

CDR1 is given as LGHNA and CDR2 as YNFKEQ, both from the germline V gene. Its CDR3 holds 15 amino acids, cysteine through phenylalanine. Only CDR3 DNA is held: 45 bases, read in frame from base 1. V and J lose 4 bases and 0 bases, and a span of 10 bases separates them. On this clone itself: What this receptor recognizes is not known. No base qualities exist here, and no much larger clone lies one base off it.

In this chain, TRBV4-2 is recombined with TRBJ1-3, with the D gene not confidently named. The sequence derives from a woman aged 45-59 years with renal cell carcinoma. The sample consisted of blood, taken from a patient whose treatment included radiotherapy and nephrectomy. The CDR3 region reads CASSLAGSSGNTIYF. Here is the DNA: TGTGCCAGCAGCCTCGCCGGGAGCTCTGGAAACACCATATATTTT.